The next 9 T cell receptor beta chains were all read from a single sample in a study of OX40 agonist ivuxolimab in advanced cancers. Some clones are missing from TCRdb's copy, which holds only in-frame ones; the method was immunoSEQ multiplex PCR. This repertoire shows tens of thousands of clones, 85% found once; its top ten account for roughly 0.89%. The sequenced sample was CD4+ or CD8+ T cells sorted from blood, obtained in a trial of the OX40 agonist ivuxolimab. Receptors originate from an adult with an advanced solid tumor such as melanoma, head and neck, liver or kidney cancer.

The chain uses TRBV27 and TRBJ1-4; unclear D gene. The ends were cut back, 1 base at V and 7 bases at J, with 7 bases in the middle. There are 13 residues in the CDR3. Germline V gene sequence: CDR1 MNHEY, CDR2 SMNVEV (reference sequence). CDR3 amino acids: CASSLLGREKLFF. In DNA form, the CDR3 reads TGTGCCAGCAGTTTATTGGGCCGTGAAAAACTGTTTTTT. The complete variable domain, with remaining parts taken from reference TRBV27 and TRBJ1-4, reads EAQVTQNPRYLITVTGKKLTVTCSQNMNHEYMSWYRQDPGLGLRQIYYSMNVEVTDKGDVPEGYKVSRKEKRNFPLILESPSPNQTSLYFCASSLLGREKLFFGSGTQLSVL.

V and J are TRBV5-1 and TRBJ2-7; D could derive from TRBD1 or TRBD2 (6 bases each). Germline lookup yields CDR1 SGHRS and CDR2 YFSETQ. Trimming left V 4 bases short and J 5 bases short, with 19 bases between. CDR3 size: 15 residues. The CDR3 nucleotides read TGCGCCAGCAGCCCCTCCGGGGGCCAAGCCCACGAGCAGTACTTC. As protein: CASSPSGGQAHEQYF.

V is TRBV2 and J is TRBJ2-1; D unclear. This CDR3 spans 14 amino acids. Germline lookup yields CDR1 SNHLY and CDR2 FYNNEI. V lost 0 bases and J lost 7, with 10 bases in between. The CDR3 bases are TGTGCCAGCAGTGAAGCGAGACTTTCAAATGAGCAGTTCTTC. Encoded protein: CASSEARLSNEQFF.

The rearrangement joins TRBV28 to TRBJ1-2; the D gene is possibly TRBD1 (6 bases). Germline values: CDR1 MDHEN, CDR2 SYDVKM. This CDR3 is built from 15 residues. V lost 5 bases, J lost 7 bases, and 20 bases lay in between. The CDR3 sequence: CASSPPAGGRFGYTF. CDR3 nucleotide sequence: TGTGCCAGCAGTCCCCCGGCGGGGGGGCGCTTTGGCTACACCTTC.

The V call is TRBV2, the J call TRBJ2-3, with a weak D call TRBD2 (6 bases). CDR3 length: 15 amino acids. V was clipped by 6 bases and J by 0 bases, with 13 bases between them. Germline V gene lookup returns CDR1 SNHLY and CDR2 FYNNEI. DNA for the CDR3: TGTGCCAGCAGGGAAACCGGGACTAGCACAGATACGCAGTATTTT. Translating it yields CASRETGTSTDTQYF.

V and J are TRBV2 and TRBJ1-1; a weak D match, TRBD1 (5 bases). CDR1 SNHLY and CDR2 FYNNEI come from the germline V gene. The CDR3 covers 14 residues. V shed 1 base and J shed 6 bases, with 12 bases lying between them. The CDR3 nucleotides are TGTGCCAGCAGTGAAGGTCGGCAGGGATCTGAAGCTTTCTTT. The encoded protein is CASSEGRQGSEAFF. Full variable domain (rest looked up from reference TRBV2 and TRBJ1-1): EPEVTQTPSHQVTQMGQEVILRCVPISNHLYFYWYRQILGQKVEFLVSFYNNEISEKSEIFDDQFSVERPDGSNFTLKIRSTKLEDSAMYFCASSEGRQGSEAFFGQGTRLTVV.

Remarks on this clone: This same CDR3 is encoded by further DNA sequences in the sample. The chain uses TRBV6-1 and TRBJ2-4, with 10 bases lining up with TRBD1. Germline V gene sequence: CDR1 MNHNS, CDR2 SASEGT. The ends lost 1 base at V and 1 base at J; junction bases unmatched: 7. There are 18 residues in the CDR3. DNA of the CDR3: TGTGCCAGCAGTGAAGACTTTATGGGACAGGGGGCCAAAAACATTCAGTACTTC. The encoded protein is CASSEDFMGQGAKNIQYF.

This sequence joins TRBV7-2 and TRBJ1-5; D is possibly TRBD1 (5 bases). The CDR3 contains 16 residues. Germline V gives CDR1 SGHTA, CDR2 FQGNSA. V lost 1 base, J lost 1 base, and 11 bases lay in between. CDR3 loop: CASSLGAGTSNQPQHF. CDR3 DNA: TGTGCCAGCAGCTTAGGGGCAGGGACGAGCAATCAGCCCCAGCATTTT.

The chain combines TRBV28 with TRBJ1-1; D is undetermined. V shed 5 bases and J shed 1 base, with 14 bases lying between them. The CDR3 has 15 amino acids. The germline CDR1 and CDR2 sequences are MDHEN and SYDVKM. This chain's CDR3 is CASSLLGRENTEAFF. Here the CDR3 DNA reads TGTGCCAGCAGTCTCCTAGGTAGGGAGAACACTGAAGCTTTCTTT.